This TCR beta chain originates from a study of beta chain features in type 1 diabetes. Findings and caveats of the study: Moderate but significant shortening of TCRB CDR3s was recorded in all four CD4+ subsets from Type 1 diabetes patients.

This clone has a handful of counts. Its antigen remains unknown. The authors reverse transcribed all of the isolated RNA, so sequencing captured expressed TCRB transcripts. Libraries were prepared by immunoSEQ multiplex PCR; TCRdb keeps only in-frame clonotypes and omits some of them. This table has over 100,000 clones, roughly 43% appearing once. Germline lookup yields CDR1 SGHNT and CDR2 YYREEE (reference sequence). The V segment lost 4 bases and the J segment 0 bases; nucleotides outside the gene matches: 7. This CDR3 region has 18 residues. This chain links TRBV5-4 with TRBJ2-3, with 14 bases aligning to TRBD2. This clonotype was sampled from a woman in her late teens or twenties in good health. The sequencing input was stem cell memory CD4+ T cells from blood. CDR3 nucleotides: TGTGCCAGCAGCGCCCCGGGACTAGCGGGGGCTAGCACAGATACGCAGTATTTT. It translates to CASSAPGLAGASTDTQYF. The full variable domain, in which reference TRBV5-4 and TRBJ2-3 provide the parts outside the CDR3, is ETGVTQSPTHLIKTRGQQVTLRCSSQSGHNTVSWYQQALGQGPQFIFQYYREEENGRGNFPPRFSGLQFPNYSSELNVNALELDDSALYLCASSAPGLAGASTDTQYFGPGTRLTVL.